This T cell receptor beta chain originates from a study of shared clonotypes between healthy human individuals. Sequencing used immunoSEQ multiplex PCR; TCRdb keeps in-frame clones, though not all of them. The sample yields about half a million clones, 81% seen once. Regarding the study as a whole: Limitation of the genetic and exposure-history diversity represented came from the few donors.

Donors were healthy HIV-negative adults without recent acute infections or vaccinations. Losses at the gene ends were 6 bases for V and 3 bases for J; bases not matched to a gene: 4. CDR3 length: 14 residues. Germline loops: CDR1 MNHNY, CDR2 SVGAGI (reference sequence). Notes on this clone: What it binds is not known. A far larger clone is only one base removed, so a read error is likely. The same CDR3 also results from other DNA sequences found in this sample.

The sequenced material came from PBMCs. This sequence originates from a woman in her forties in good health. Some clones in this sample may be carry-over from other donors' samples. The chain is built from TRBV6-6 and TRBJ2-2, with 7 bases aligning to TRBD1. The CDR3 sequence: CASRSGTDTGELFF. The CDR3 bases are TGTGCCAGCAGGTCAGGGACAGACACCGGGGAGCTGTTTTTT.